The 26 T cell receptor beta chains below were found in one sample sequenced in a study of blood T cell repertoires in COVID-19. Measured with immunoSEQ multiplex PCR; TCRdb has only the in-frame clones, and not every one. The sample carries about 420,000 clones, about 90% recorded once. The sample consisted of peripheral blood. The receptors were gathered from a man between 18 and 29 years old with COVID-19, enrolled during active disease.

This rearrangement joins TRBV5-1 to TRBJ1-2; TRBD1 agrees at 9 bases. Unmatched junction bases numbered 7, after V lost 0 bases and J lost 4 bases. The CDR3 extends over 16 amino acids. From germline, CDR1 is SGHRS and CDR2 YFSETQ. CDR3 residues: CASSLGTRDRAYGYTF. The CDR3 nucleotides read TGCGCCAGCAGCTTGGGCACCCGGGACAGGGCCTATGGCTACACCTTC.

This chain connects TRBV11-1 to TRBJ1-1; no definite D call. The germline V and J ends were trimmed by 7 bases and 1 base, with 13 bases remaining between them. Germline loops: CDR1 SGHAT, CDR2 FQDESV (reference sequence). The CDR3 runs 14 residues. The DNA for the CDR3 is TGTGCCAGCACCCCCGCCCGGGGGAACACTGAAGCTTTCTTT. Its protein is CASTPARGNTEAFF.

The chain combines TRBV2 with TRBJ2-7; 7 bases match TRBD1. Germline values: CDR1 SNHLY, CDR2 FYNNEI. The ends lost 6 bases at V and 3 bases at J; junction bases unmatched: 2. The CDR3 is 12 residues long. The chain's CDR3 is CASSRDSYEQYF. In DNA, the CDR3 is TGTGCCAGCAGCCGGGACAGCTACGAGCAGTACTTC. Full variable domain (rest looked up from reference TRBV2 and TRBJ2-7): EPEVTQTPSHQVTQMGQEVILRCVPISNHLYFYWYRQILGQKVEFLVSFYNNEISEKSEIFDDQFSVERPDGSNFTLKIRSTKLEDSAMYFCASSRDSYEQYFGPGTRLTVT.

This chain links TRBV6-5 with TRBJ2-7; D is possibly TRBD1 (6 bases). The CDR3 covers 13 residues. CDR1 and CDR2 from the germline V gene are MNHEY and SVGAGI. Trimming removed 7 bases at V and 5 bases at J, with 15 bases between. The CDR3 DNA follows: TGTGCCAGCACCCATGGCAGGGGAAACGAGCAGTACTTC. Protein product: CASTHGRGNEQYF.

The chain couples TRBV15 to TRBJ2-7, with 13 bases lining up with TRBD2. V trimming: 4 bases; J trimming: 3 bases; junction bases outside the gene matches: 6. CDR1 is LNHNV and CDR2 is YYDKDF in the germline V gene (reference sequence). The CDR3 length is 16 residues. The CDR3 DNA follows: TGTGCCACCAGCATCGGGACTAGCGGGGTGAACTACGAGCAGTACTTC. It codes for CATSIGTSGVNYEQYF.

The genes are TRBV10-2 and TRBJ2-3; 8 nucleotides line up with TRBD2. The germline CDR1 and CDR2 sequences are WSHSY and SAAADI. Germline trimming cut 5 bases from V and 4 bases from J; bases unmatched to any gene: 5. The CDR3 loop spans 14 amino acids. The CDR3 DNA is TGCGCCAGCAGTATAGCGGGGACATCAGATACGCAGTATTTT. Its translation: CASSIAGTSDTQYF.

This chain uses TRBV19 with TRBJ2-2, with 13 bases identical to TRBD2. Germline V gene sequence: CDR1 LNHDA, CDR2 SQIVND (reference sequence). CDR3 length equals 17 residues. Trimming cost V 4 bases and J 0 bases; bases outside gene matches: 2. Here the CDR3 DNA reads TGTGCCAGTAGTAAGACTAGCGGGAGGACGAACACCGGGGAGCTGTTTTTT. It codes for CASSKTSGRTNTGELFF.

The chain recombines TRBV19 with TRBJ2-1; 9 bases match TRBD2. Germline assignment: CDR1 LNHDA and CDR2 SQIVND (reference sequence). V lost 1 base and J lost 5; bases outside the gene matches: 9. The length of the CDR3 is 17 residues. The CDR3 coding sequence is TGTGCCAGTAGTATAGCCGCCCGGGCGGGAGGGGACAATGAGCAGTTCTTC. It encodes CASSIAARAGGDNEQFF.

This chain links TRBV5-1 with TRBJ1-1, with 11 bases that match TRBD1. Per the germline V gene, CDR1 is SGHRS and CDR2 is YFSETQ. The trim removed 4 bases at V and 1 base at J, leaving 12 bases unmatched. The CDR3 spans 18 residues. CDR3 sequence reads: CASSKGTGGFFKNTEAFF. In DNA form, the CDR3 reads TGCGCCAGCAGCAAAGGGACAGGGGGTTTTTTTAAGAACACTGAAGCTTTCTTT.

The rearrangement links TRBV5-4 to TRBJ1-3; D is possibly TRBD1 (5 bases). The V end was cut by 0 bases, the J end by 3 bases, with 10 bases between. The CDR3 runs to 15 residues. The germline V gene has CDR1 SGHNT and CDR2 YYREEE (reference sequence). The CDR3 sequence is CASSLGGENGNTIYF. The DNA for the CDR3 is TGTGCCAGCAGCTTGGGGGGGGAAAATGGAAACACCATATATTTT.

The V and J genes are TRBV6-6 and TRBJ2-7; D possibly corresponds to TRBD1 (5 bases). The CDR3 covers 13 residues. V lost 6 bases, J lost 7 bases, and 16 bases lay in between. Germline assignment: CDR1 MNHNY and CDR2 SVGAGI (reference sequence). CDR3 in amino acids: CASRTAGIEEQYF. The DNA of the CDR3 is TGTGCCAGCAGGACGGCAGGGATTGAGGAGCAGTACTTC.

V gene TRBV9 combines with J gene TRBJ2-1, with TRBD2 as a possible D gene (6 bases). V lost 0 bases and J lost 8, with 9 bases in between. CDR3 length: 13 residues. Looked up from germline, CDR1 is SGDLS and CDR2 is YYNGEE. The CDR3 protein is CASSVDWGDEQFF. DNA for the CDR3: TGTGCCAGCAGCGTAGACTGGGGGGATGAGCAGTTCTTC.

The J gene is TRBJ2-3, the V gene TRBV10-3, with 9 bases aligning to TRBD2. The V and J ends lost 8 bases and 2 bases, in that order; junction bases with no gene match: 5. CDR3 length: 14 residues. The germline V gene has CDR1 ENHRY and CDR2 SYGVKD. CDR3 residues: CAIQASGVTDTQYF. CDR3 in DNA: TGTGCCATCCAGGCTAGCGGGGTCACAGATACGCAGTATTTT.

V is TRBV4-2 and J is TRBJ1-1; D remains ambiguous. This CDR3 region has 14 residues. V gave up 0 bases and J gave up 4 bases, with 9 bases separating them. Germline-derived CDR1 and CDR2 are LGHNA and YNFKEQ. The CDR3 reads CASSQEAVGTEAFF. DNA of the CDR3: TGTGCCAGCAGCCAAGAAGCGGTGGGCACTGAAGCTTTCTTT.

The CDR3 here is CASSWGGVSYEQYF. For the CDR3, the DNA is TGTGCCAGCAGCTGGGGGGGAGTCTCCTACGAGCAGTACTTC. The rearrangement joins TRBV7-8 to TRBJ2-7, with 7 nucleotides matching TRBD2. J gave up 0 bases and V 4 bases, and 3 bases lay outside the gene matches. The CDR3 runs 14 residues. Germline CDR1 reads SGHVS; CDR2 reads FQNEAQ.

The chain joins TRBV2 to TRBJ2-7; 9 bases line up with TRBD2. Germline CDR1 and CDR2: SNHLY and FYNNEI. The ends lost 2 bases at V and 7 bases at J; junction bases unmatched: 9. The CDR3 length is 15 residues. In nucleotides, the CDR3 is TGTGCCAGCAGTGAACACGGCGGGAGGGCTTGGGAGCAGTACTTC. Protein product: CASSEHGGRAWEQYF.

There are many counts of this clone. The V and J genes are TRBV7-2 and TRBJ1-6, with D unresolved. The CDR3 loop spans 16 amino acids. V lost 5 bases and J lost 3, with 14 bases in between. Looked up from germline, CDR1 is SGHTA and CDR2 is FQGNSA. The CDR3 DNA sequence: TGTGCCAGCAGCGGAGGTGGGGAGGGCTATAATTCACCCCTCCACTTT. The encoded protein is CASSGGGEGYNSPLHF.

This sequence joins TRBV28 and TRBJ2-7, with D uncertain. Germline lookup yields CDR1 MDHEN and CDR2 SYDVKM. The CDR3 spans 13 residues. With 3 bases removed from V and 4 bases from J, the gap between germline ends came to 10 bases. In DNA, the CDR3 is TGTGCCAGCAGTTTCCCGGCGGCTTACGAGCAGTACTTC. It translates to CASSFPAAYEQYF. Using reference TRBV28 and TRBJ2-7 for the parts outside the CDR3, the full variable domain is DVKVTQSSRYLVKRTGEKVFLECVQDMDHENMFWYRQDPGLGLRLIYFSYDVKMKEKGDIPEGYSVSREKKERFSLILESASTNQTSMYLCASSFPAAYEQYFGPGTRLTVT.

This clone was seen a few times. The chain employs TRBV11-2 and TRBJ2-7, with D possibly being TRBD1 (5 bases). Trimming shortened V by 3 bases and J by 3 bases, and 12 bases separated the two germline ends. CDR3 length equals 14 residues. In germline, CDR1 is SGHAT, CDR2 FQNNGV. CDR3 protein: CASSFQGRGYEQYF. The CDR3 nucleotides are TGTGCCAGCAGCTTCCAGGGTCGAGGCTACGAGCAGTACTTC.

This clone was detected once. The gene calls are TRBV3-1 (or the pseudogene TRBV3-2) and TRBJ1-1; 7 bases align to TRBD1. Germline lookup yields CDR1 LGHDT and CDR2 YNNKEL (reference sequence). V lost 2 bases, J lost 0 bases, and 3 bases stayed unmatched. CDR3 length equals 15 residues. Here the CDR3 DNA reads TGTGCCAGCAGCCAAACGGGACAGCTGAACACTGAAGCTTTCTTT. This translates into CASSQTGQLNTEAFF.

The chain recombines TRBV29-1 with TRBJ1-3; D remains ambiguous. CDR3 length: 13 residues. V lost 5 bases and J lost 4, with 12 bases in between. Germline V gene lookup returns CDR1 SQVTM and CDR2 ANQGSEA. The CDR3 nucleotides are TGCAGCGTTCGGGTCGCGCCAGGAAACACCATATATTTT. Encoded protein: CSVRVAPGNTIYF.

This clone was detected only a few times. Within the sample, other DNA sequences also encode this same CDR3. The rearrangement links TRBV24-1 to TRBJ2-1; 7 positions match TRBD2. The CDR3 has 14 amino acids. After removal of 9 bases from V and 6 bases from J, the junction contained 10 bases not matched to a gene. Per the germline V gene, CDR1 is KGHDR and CDR2 is SFDVKD. The chain's CDR3 is CATQGASGSNEQFF. CDR3 nucleotide sequence: TGTGCCACCCAAGGGGCTAGCGGAAGCAATGAGCAGTTCTTC.

This sequence joins TRBV5-1 and TRBJ2-3, with 7 bases aligning to TRBD1. The CDR3 length is 14 residues. Germline CDR1 reads SGHRS; CDR2 reads YFSETQ. V was clipped by 0 bases and J by 6 bases; unmatched bases: 4. In DNA form, the CDR3 reads TGCGCCAGCAGCTTGGGTAGGGGGCAGGATACGCAGTATTTT. Translated: CASSLGRGQDTQYF.

The chain recombines TRBV7-9 with TRBJ2-2, with TRBD1 identical over 8 bases. The germline gives CDR1 SEHNR, CDR2 FQNEAQ (reference sequence). The CDR3 sequence is 14 residues long. J was trimmed by 4 bases and V by 6 bases; bases with no gene match: 4. The CDR3 bases are TGTGCCAGCAGTTTTACAGGGGGCACCGGGGAGCTGTTTTTT. It is translated as CASSFTGGTGELFF.

The rearrangement uses TRBV4-1 and TRBJ1-1, with 7 bases aligning to TRBD1. The CDR3 consists of 15 residues. The ends lost 3 bases at V and 1 base at J; junction bases unmatched: 5. The V gene's germline CDR1 is MGHRA and CDR2 YSYEKL. The CDR3 DNA follows: TGCGCCAGCAGCCACCCAGGGGGTACGAACACTGAAGCTTTCTTT. Translated, it gives CASSHPGGTNTEAFF.

The rearrangement joins TRBV6-5 to TRBJ2-7; perhaps TRBD2 as D (5 bases). The germline V gene encodes CDR1 MNHEY and CDR2 SVGAGI. The ends were cut back, 2 bases at V and 5 bases at J, with 13 bases in the middle. This CDR3 is 14 amino acids long. CDR3 sequence reads: CASSYAAGFNEQYF. DNA of the CDR3: TGTGCCAGCAGTTACGCCGCGGGCTTCAACGAGCAGTACTTC.